This T cell receptor (beta chain) was captured in a study of OX40 agonist ivuxolimab in advanced cancers. Study-level background: Ivuxolimab, which is an agonistic anti-OX40 (CD134) antibody, was administered to the patients.

Regarding this clone: Its antigen is unknown.

This table comes from immunoSEQ multiplex PCR, and its TCRdb copy is limited to in-frame clones, with some not included. The sample has fewer than 100,000 clones; roughly 87% are singletons. Germline V CDR1 and CDR2: SNHLY, FYNNEI. The CDR3 is 13 amino acids. The germline V and J ends were trimmed by 1 base and 7 bases, with 11 bases remaining between them. Overall study findings and caveats: Circulating CD4+ and CD8+ T cells showed clonal expansion by week 6 at 0.1 to 3.0 mg/kg.

Sequencing was performed on CD4+ or CD8+ T cells sorted from blood, taken in a trial of the OX40 agonist ivuxolimab. The receptor was isolated from an adult with an advanced solid tumor such as melanoma, head and neck, liver or kidney cancer. This rearrangement joins TRBV2 to TRBJ2-7; tentative D call: TRBD1 (5 bases). The CDR3 DNA follows: TGTGCCAGCAGTGAAGAGGCAGGGCGAGAGCAGTACTTC. The encoded protein is CASSEEAGREQYF.